This record covers a single T cell receptor beta chain. The antigen is undetermined. These data originate in a study of cytomegalovirus exposure and HLA in healthy donors. 13 Jbeta primers and 60 Vbeta primers were used for the PCR. Measured with immunoSEQ multiplex PCR; TCRdb has only the in-frame clones, and not every one. This repertoire shows 150,000 to 180,000 clones, approximately 80% found once; its top ten account for around 13%. Regarding the study as a whole: A missense DCLRE1C variant was associated with V- and J-gene trimming of TCR beta chains in a later analysis, and an independent cohort replicated the association.

Per the germline V gene, CDR1 is LGHNA and CDR2 is YNFKEQ. This CDR3 is 15 amino acids long. Trimming removed 1 base from V and 5 bases from J; junction bases left unmatched: 0. The sequenced material came from PBMCs. This sequence was found in a man under 40 in good health and CMV-seropositive. The gene calls are TRBV4-2 and TRBJ2-1; 12 nucleotides line up with TRBD2. Here the CDR3 DNA reads TGTGCCAGCAGCCAAGGACTAGCGGGGGACAATGAGCAGTTCTTC. Translating it yields CASSQGLAGDNEQFF.